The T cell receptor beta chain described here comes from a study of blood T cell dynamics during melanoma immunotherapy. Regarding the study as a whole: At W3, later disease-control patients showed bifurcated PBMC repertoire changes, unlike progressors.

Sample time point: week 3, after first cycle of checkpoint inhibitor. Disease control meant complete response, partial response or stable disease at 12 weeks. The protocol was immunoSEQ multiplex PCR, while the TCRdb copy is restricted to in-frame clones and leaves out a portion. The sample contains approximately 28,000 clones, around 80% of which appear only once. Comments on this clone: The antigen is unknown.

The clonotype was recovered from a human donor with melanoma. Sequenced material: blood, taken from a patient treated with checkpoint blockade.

The CDR3 region has the DNA TGCGCCAGCAGCTTGGACGGAAAAGCGGGGGGTGCAGATACGCAGTATTTT. This sequence encodes CASSLDGKAGGADTQYF. This chain links TRBV5-1 with TRBJ2-3; 9 nucleotides match TRBD2. Losses at the gene ends were 0 bases for V and 4 bases for J; bases not matched to a gene: 9. This CDR3 region has 17 residues. Germline values: CDR1 SGHRS, CDR2 YFSETQ. The full variable domain, completed using reference TRBV5-1 and TRBJ2-3, is KAGVTQTPRYLIKTRGQQVTLSCSPISGHRSVSWYQQTPGQGLQFLFEYFSETQRNKGNFPGRFSGRQFSNSRSEMNVSTLELGDSALYLCASSLDGKAGGADTQYFGPGTRLTVL.